Following are 17 T cell receptor beta chains from one sample sequenced in a study of vaccination and CD4 T cells after COVID-19. Treatment: approximately 10-day PBMC culture with coronavirus spike peptide pools or control peptides (ViraFEST assay). Cultured CD4+ T-cell DNA underwent Oncomine TCR Beta short-read sequencing. TCRdb recomputed calls from the PCR reads with MiXCR, one row per CDR3 protein. The sample consists of about 24,000 distinct CDR3 sequences, 62% of them appearing once. The antigens for these receptors are not known. The sequenced sample was CD4+ T cells from blood, cultured in vitro. The receptors come from a human donor who had recovered from COVID-19.

The table lists this clonotype with a count of one. This chain connects TRBV6-1 to TRBJ2-2; D not certain. CDR1 is MNHNS and CDR2 is SASEGT in the germline V gene. Trimming stripped 3 bases from V and 6 bases from J, with 14 bases between. This CDR3 is built from 15 residues. CDR3 amino acids: CASSEPPAQAGELFF. The DNA for the CDR3 is TGTGCCAGCAGTGAGCCCCCAGCTCAAGCCGGGGAGCTGTTTTTT.

CDR3 in amino acids: CASTPSAGGELGTIYF. CDR3 coding DNA: TGTGCCAGCACCCCTTCAGCGGGGGGAGAGTTGGGCACCATATATTTT. The chain combines TRBV7-6 with TRBJ1-3; maybe TRBD1 (5 bases). Looked up from germline, CDR1 is SGHVS and CDR2 is FNYEAQ. V lost 7 bases and J lost 9, with 25 bases in between. The CDR3 sequence is 16 residues long.

This clonotype is a singleton in its sample. This chain uses TRBV6-1 with TRBJ2-2, with TRBD2 identical over 11 bases. J lost 7 bases, V lost 10 bases, and 11 bases had no gene match. The length of the CDR3 is 15 residues. The germline V gene has CDR1 MNHNS and CDR2 SASEGT. CDR3 nucleotides: TGTGCCACCACCCATCGACTAGCGGGAAACGGGGAGCTGTTTTTT. This sequence encodes CATTHRLAGNGELFF.

V usage is TRBV5-4 and J usage is TRBJ2-5; 7 bases match TRBD2. The CDR3 has 15 amino acids. From germline, CDR1 is SGHNT and CDR2 YYREEE (reference sequence). The V gene end was trimmed by 4 bases and the J gene end by 5 bases; junction bases not matched to a gene: 11. The CDR3 coding sequence is TGTGCCAGCAGCCAGCTCGGGGGGAGAAGGGAGACCCAGTACTTC. This encodes CASSQLGGRRETQYF.

This chain uses TRBV20-1 with TRBJ1-2; D is perhaps TRBD1 (6 bases). CDR1 is DFQATT and CDR2 is SNEGSKA in the germline V gene (reference sequence). The CDR3 is 13 residues long. Deletions cut 6 bases from V and 2 bases from J, with 13 bases between. CDR3 bases: TGCAGTGCGGTATTGGGACAAAACTATGGCTACACCTTC. This translates into CSAVLGQNYGYTF.

The CDR3 DNA reads TGTGCCAGCAGCCCCCAGGAATTCACCGGGGAGCTGTTTTTT. Translation gives CASSPQEFTGELFF. V is TRBV11-3 and J is TRBJ2-2; D is ambiguous. Germline V gene lookup returns CDR1 SGHNT and CDR2 YENEEA. The CDR3 length is 14 residues. V lost 5 bases to trimming and J lost 4 bases, with 11 bases between them.

The chain joins TRBV4-1 to TRBJ2-7; D remains ambiguous. CDR3 size: 14 residues. V was cut by 4 bases and J by 0 bases, with 10 bases left in between. Germline CDR1 and CDR2: MGHRA and YSYEKL. CDR3 region: CASSLEFASYEQYF. CDR3 nucleotides: TGCGCCAGCAGCCTCGAGTTCGCCTCCTACGAGCAGTACTTC.

This clonotype was recorded only once. The CDR3 DNA is TGTGCCAGTAGTATAGAGCGGGGTCGAAATCAGCCCCAGCATTTT. Protein: CASSIERGRNQPQHF. V is TRBV19 and J is TRBJ1-5; D gene uncertain. The V end lost 0 bases, the J end lost 4 bases, and 10 bases lay between the germline ends. This CDR3 spans 15 amino acids. In germline, CDR1 is LNHDA, CDR2 SQIVND (reference sequence).

The chain links TRBV12-3 or TRBV12-4 to TRBJ2-1; D is uncertain. The V gene lost 3 bases and the J gene lost 8 bases, with 8 bases spanning the gap. There are 12 residues in the CDR3. DNA of the CDR3: TGTGCCAGCAGTTTTGCACTCCATGAGCAGTTCTTC. Its translation is CASSFALHEQFF.

The rearrangement links TRBV20-1 to TRBJ1-6; no firm D call. Trimming pared 0 bases from V and 6 bases from J, leaving 3 bases between. The V gene's germline CDR1 is DFQATT and CDR2 SNEGSKA (reference sequence). The CDR3 covers 12 residues. CDR3 region: CSAREGNSPLHF. The CDR3, as DNA: TGCAGTGCTAGAGAGGGTAATTCACCCCTCCACTTT.

The genes are TRBV19 and TRBJ2-4, with D possibly matching TRBD1 (6 bases). CDR1 LNHDA and CDR2 SQIVND come from the germline V gene (reference sequence). The CDR3 loop spans 15 amino acids. Trimming cost V 3 bases and J 8 bases, with 17 bases left between them. This CDR3 is CASSMYPQGPDIQYF. CDR3 nucleotides: TGTGCCAGTAGTATGTATCCACAGGGCCCCGACATTCAGTACTTC.

This chain connects TRBV6-5 to TRBJ2-2; D ambiguous. CDR1 and CDR2 (germline): MNHEY, SVGAGI. The V end was cut by 3 bases, the J end by 3 bases, with 8 bases between. The CDR3 extends over 14 amino acids. For the CDR3, the DNA is TGTGCCAGCAGTTATAACTTATACACCGGGGAGCTGTTTTTT. It translates to CASSYNLYTGELFF.

This clonotype was seen a handful of times. The chain joins TRBV20-1 to TRBJ1-1, with no clear D. V lost 1 base and J lost 3, with 3 bases in between. Germline CDR1 reads DFQATT; CDR2 reads SNEGSKA (reference sequence). This CDR3 spans 11 amino acids. The CDR3 region has the DNA TGCAGTGCTAGAGCCGACACTGAAGCTTTCTTT. Its protein product is CSARADTEAFF.

The V call is TRBV27, the J call TRBJ2-4, with 13 positions matching TRBD2. The length of the CDR3 is 17 residues. V was pared by 1 base and J by 4 bases, with 4 bases of the junction left unmatched. Germline V gene sequence: CDR1 MNHEY, CDR2 SMNVEV (reference sequence). The CDR3 is CASSLFGTSGTKNIQYF. The CDR3, as DNA: TGTGCCAGCAGTTTATTCGGGACTAGCGGGACGAAAAACATTCAGTACTTC.

The genes are TRBV5-8 and TRBJ1-5; D not resolved. The CDR3 is 16 residues long. Germline-derived CDR1 and CDR2 are SGHTS and YDEGEE. V lost 0 bases, J lost 0 bases, and 10 bases lay in between. CDR3 DNA: TGTGCCAGCAGCTTGGGAGACCTCCTTAGCAATCAGCCCCAGCATTTT. Its translation: CASSLGDLLSNQPQHF.

This clonotype was counted only a few times. The V call is TRBV27, the J call TRBJ1-5, with D perhaps matching TRBD1 (6 bases). Looked up from germline, CDR1 is MNHEY and CDR2 is SMNVEV (reference sequence). The CDR3 consists of 15 residues. Trimming cost V 9 bases and J 5 bases, with 20 bases left between them. CDR3 loop: CASRSGVQGYQPQHF. The CDR3 DNA is TGTGCCAGTCGCTCGGGTGTTCAGGGGTATCAGCCCCAGCATTTT.

The rearrangement uses TRBV7-2 and TRBJ1-2; D is perhaps TRBD1 (6 bases). With 1 base removed from V and 8 bases from J, the gap between germline ends came to 17 bases. Germline lookup yields CDR1 SGHTA and CDR2 FQGNSA. The CDR3 loop spans 15 amino acids. DNA for the CDR3: TGTGCCAGCAGCTTAGGTCGGGGGCAAAGGGAGGGCTACACCTTC. Translation gives CASSLGRGQREGYTF. Full variable domain (missing parts from reference TRBV7-2 and TRBJ1-2): GAGVSQSPSNKVTEKGKDVELRCDPISGHTALYWYRQSLGQGLEFLIYFQGNSAPDKSGLPSDRFSAERTGGSVSTLTIQRTQQEDSAVYLCASSLGRGQREGYTFGSGTRLTVV.